This T cell receptor beta chain was found in a study of radiotherapy plus CTLA-4 blockade in lung cancer. Only one count was recorded for this clone. Its antigen is not known. CDR1 GTSNPN and CDR2 SVGIG come from the germline V gene (reference sequence). The CDR3 extends over 13 amino acids. Between the trimmed V and J ends, which lost 2 bases and 4 bases, there was a span of 9 bases. Participants had chemo-refractory metastatic non-small-cell lung cancer and were treated with focal radiation plus ipilimumab CTLA-4 blockade. Findings and limits, study-wide: Tumor-derived TCR clones expanded in blood after radiotherapy plus ipilimumab.

The protocol was immunoSEQ multiplex PCR, while the TCRdb copy is restricted to in-frame clones and leaves out a portion. Counted here are 55,000 to 80,000 clones, more than 75% occurring once; the ten biggest clones make up 7% to 8%. The rearrangement links TRBV30 to TRBJ1-5; maybe TRBD1 (5 bases). Sequencing was performed on peripheral blood, taken from a patient treated with radiotherapy plus ipilimumab. This TCR was sampled from a human donor with non-small cell lung cancer who had a complete response to radiotherapy plus ipilimumab. CDR3 in amino acids: CAWSNSGNQPQHF. CDR3 bases: TGTGCCTGGAGTAACTCAGGGAATCAGCCCCAGCATTTT.